The clone carrying this TCR beta chain was observed many times. What it recognizes is unknown. In germline, CDR1 is SGHRS, CDR2 YFSETQ. Unmatched junction bases numbered 7, after V lost 0 bases and J lost 8 bases. The CDR3 is made up of 16 amino acids. As for time point: newly diagnosed GD, antithyroid drugs for less than 3 months. Making the TCR library involved RNA that had been extracted from PBMCs. The sample belongs to a study of regulatory T cells in long-lasting Graves disease. Researchers made TCR beta libraries by using iRepertoire HTBI primers and running Arm-PCR on CDR3 regions. TCRdb passed the multiplex PCR reads through MiXCR, listing each CDR3 protein once. The table has approximately 390,000 distinct CDR3 sequences, 15% to 20% seen once; the top ten hold around 20%. Whole-study findings and limits: With a small sample size, accuracy may have been reduced. Persistent patients shared under 3,000 public clonotypes among themselves. Newly diagnosed patients shared fewer, at about a thousand.

These sequences were also reported in another study, on T cells in Graves' hyperthyroidism and ophthalmopathy. That work states: Using the HTBI primer set, a first-round RT-PCR was run on the TCR CDR3. Model output signaled ophthalmopathy a median approximately 6 months ahead of onset.

V usage is TRBV5-1 and J usage is TRBJ2-1; 11 nucleotides align to TRBD1. The clonotype was recovered from a young woman with Graves disease. This material consisted of peripheral blood mononuclear cells (PBMCs), taken at new diagnosis, from a patient treated with antithyroid drugs. The CDR3 loop reads CASSLVGTGGRDEQFF. The DNA for the CDR3 is TGCGCCAGCAGCTTGGTAGGGACAGGGGGTCGCGATGAGCAGTTCTTC.